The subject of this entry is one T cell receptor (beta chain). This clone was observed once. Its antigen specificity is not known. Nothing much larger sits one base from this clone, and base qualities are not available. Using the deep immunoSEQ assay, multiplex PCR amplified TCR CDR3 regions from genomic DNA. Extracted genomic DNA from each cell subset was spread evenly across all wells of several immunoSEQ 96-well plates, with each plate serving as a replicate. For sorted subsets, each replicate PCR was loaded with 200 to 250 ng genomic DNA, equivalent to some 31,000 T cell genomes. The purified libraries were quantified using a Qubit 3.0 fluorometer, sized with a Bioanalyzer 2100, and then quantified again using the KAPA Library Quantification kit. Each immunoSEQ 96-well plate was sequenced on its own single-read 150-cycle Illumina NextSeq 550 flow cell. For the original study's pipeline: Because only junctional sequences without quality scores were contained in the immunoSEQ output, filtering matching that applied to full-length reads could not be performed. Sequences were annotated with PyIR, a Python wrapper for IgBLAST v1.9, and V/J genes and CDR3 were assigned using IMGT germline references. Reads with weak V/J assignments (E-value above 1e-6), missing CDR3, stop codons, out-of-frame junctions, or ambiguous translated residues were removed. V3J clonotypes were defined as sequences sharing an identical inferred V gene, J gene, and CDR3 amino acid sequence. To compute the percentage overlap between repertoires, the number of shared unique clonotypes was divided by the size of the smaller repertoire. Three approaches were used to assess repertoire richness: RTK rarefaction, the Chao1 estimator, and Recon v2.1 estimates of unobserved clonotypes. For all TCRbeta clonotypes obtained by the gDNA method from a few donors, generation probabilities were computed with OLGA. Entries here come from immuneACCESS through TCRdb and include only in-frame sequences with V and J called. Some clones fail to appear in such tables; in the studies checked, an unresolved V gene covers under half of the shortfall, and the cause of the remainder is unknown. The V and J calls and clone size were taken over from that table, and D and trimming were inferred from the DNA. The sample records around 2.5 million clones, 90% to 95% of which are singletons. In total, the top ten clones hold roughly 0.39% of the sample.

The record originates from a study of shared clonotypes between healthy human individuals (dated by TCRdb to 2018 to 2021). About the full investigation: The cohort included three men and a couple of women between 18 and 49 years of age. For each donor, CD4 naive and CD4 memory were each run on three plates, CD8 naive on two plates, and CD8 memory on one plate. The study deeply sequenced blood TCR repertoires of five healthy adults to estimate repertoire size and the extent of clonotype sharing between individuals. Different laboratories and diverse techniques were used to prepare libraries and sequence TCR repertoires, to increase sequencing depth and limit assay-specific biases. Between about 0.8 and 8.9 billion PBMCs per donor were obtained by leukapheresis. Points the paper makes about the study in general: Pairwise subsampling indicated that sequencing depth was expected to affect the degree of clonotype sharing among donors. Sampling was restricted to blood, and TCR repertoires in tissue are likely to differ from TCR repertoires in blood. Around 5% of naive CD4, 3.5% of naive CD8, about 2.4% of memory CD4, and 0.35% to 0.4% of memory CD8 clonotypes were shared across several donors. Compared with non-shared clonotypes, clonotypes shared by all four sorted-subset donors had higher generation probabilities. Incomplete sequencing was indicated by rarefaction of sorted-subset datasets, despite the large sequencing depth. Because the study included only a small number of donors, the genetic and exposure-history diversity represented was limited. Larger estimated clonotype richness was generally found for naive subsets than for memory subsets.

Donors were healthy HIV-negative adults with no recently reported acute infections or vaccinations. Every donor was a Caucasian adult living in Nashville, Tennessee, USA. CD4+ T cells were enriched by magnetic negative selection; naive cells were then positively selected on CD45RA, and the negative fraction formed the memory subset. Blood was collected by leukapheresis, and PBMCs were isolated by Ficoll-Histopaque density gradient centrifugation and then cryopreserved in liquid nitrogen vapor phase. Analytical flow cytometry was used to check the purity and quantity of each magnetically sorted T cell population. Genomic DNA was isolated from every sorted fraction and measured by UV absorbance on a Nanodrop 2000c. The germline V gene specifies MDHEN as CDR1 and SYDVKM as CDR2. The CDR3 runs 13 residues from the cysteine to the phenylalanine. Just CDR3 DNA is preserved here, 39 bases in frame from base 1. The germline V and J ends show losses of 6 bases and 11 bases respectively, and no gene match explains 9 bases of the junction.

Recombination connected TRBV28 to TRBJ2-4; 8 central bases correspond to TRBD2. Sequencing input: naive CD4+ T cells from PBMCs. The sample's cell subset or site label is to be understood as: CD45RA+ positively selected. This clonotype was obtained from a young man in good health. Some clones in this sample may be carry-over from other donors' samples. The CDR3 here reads CASSSGTSPLQYF. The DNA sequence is TGTGCCAGCAGCTCCGGGACTAGTCCCCTTCAGTACTTC.